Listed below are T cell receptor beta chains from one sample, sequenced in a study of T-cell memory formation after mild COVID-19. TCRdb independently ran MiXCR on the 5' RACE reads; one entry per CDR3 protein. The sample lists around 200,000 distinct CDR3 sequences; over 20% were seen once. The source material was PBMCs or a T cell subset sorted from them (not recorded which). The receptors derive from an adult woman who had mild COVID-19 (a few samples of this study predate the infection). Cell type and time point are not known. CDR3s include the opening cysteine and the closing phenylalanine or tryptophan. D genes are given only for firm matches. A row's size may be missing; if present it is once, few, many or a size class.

cdr3_nt: TGTGCCAGCACCGACCGGGACAGCGTCTTCGGGGATACGCAGTATTTT; cdr3_aa: CASTDRDSVFGDTQYF; j_call: TRBJ2-3; clone_size: NA; v_call: TRBV12-3/TRBV12-4; d_call: TRBD1
cdr3_nt: TGTGCCAGCAGTTTAGTCCAGGGCACCGGGGAGCTGTTTTTT; cdr3_aa: CASSLVQGTGELFF; j_call: TRBJ2-2; clone_size: NA; v_call: TRBV27; d_call: NA
cdr3_nt: TGTGCCACCGAAGACATCGGGGAAAATGAAAAACTGTTTTTT; cdr3_aa: CATEDIGENEKLFF; j_call: TRBJ1-4; clone_size: NA; v_call: TRBV2; d_call: NA
cdr3_nt: TGTGCCACCAGCAGGGAAGCGGGAGGTCCGCAGTTCTTC; cdr3_aa: CATSREAGGPQFF; j_call: TRBJ2-1; clone_size: few; v_call: TRBV15; d_call: TRBD2
cdr3_nt: TGTGCCAGCAGCCAAGAACACCCGGGGGGTACAGATACGCAGTATTTT; cdr3_aa: CASSQEHPGGTDTQYF; j_call: TRBJ2-3; clone_size: few; v_call: TRBV4-2; d_call: TRBD2
cdr3_nt: TGTGCCAGCAGCTTAAGGCGGGATGGAGATACGCAGTATTTT; cdr3_aa: CASSLRRDGDTQYF; j_call: TRBJ2-3; clone_size: NA; v_call: TRBV7-9; d_call: NA
cdr3_nt: TGTGCCAGCAGCTTCGACAGGATGAACACCGGGGAGCTGTTTTTT; cdr3_aa: CASSFDRMNTGELFF; j_call: TRBJ2-2; clone_size: few; v_call: TRBV7-9; d_call: NA
cdr3_nt: TGCAGTGCCCCAGGACAGAGCTACGAGCAGTACTTC; cdr3_aa: CSAPGQSYEQYF; j_call: TRBJ2-7; clone_size: NA; v_call: TRBV20-1; d_call: NA
cdr3_nt: TGTGCCAGCAGTCCCGGGATTTCACCGTATGGCTACACCTTC; cdr3_aa: CASSPGISPYGYTF; j_call: TRBJ1-2; clone_size: few; v_call: TRBV6-5; d_call: NA
cdr3_nt: TGCGCCAGCAGCTTGCCCGGGCTCGGACCCTACGAGCAGTACTTC; cdr3_aa: CASSLPGLGPYEQYF; j_call: TRBJ2-7; clone_size: NA; v_call: TRBV5-1; d_call: NA
cdr3_nt: TGTGCCAGCAGTTACGGACCCAGGGAGAGCTCCTACGAGCAGTACTTC; cdr3_aa: CASSYGPRESSYEQYF; j_call: TRBJ2-7; clone_size: NA; v_call: TRBV6-6; d_call: NA
cdr3_nt: TGCGCCAGCAGCTTGGGTAGGGAGCACATTCAGTACTTC; cdr3_aa: CASSLGREHIQYF; j_call: TRBJ2-4; clone_size: few; v_call: TRBV5-1; d_call: NA
cdr3_nt: TGTGCCAGCAGCTCCCCCGGGACTAGCGGGCCCGAGCAGTACTTC; cdr3_aa: CASSSPGTSGPEQYF; j_call: TRBJ2-7; clone_size: NA; v_call: TRBV7-2; d_call: TRBD2
cdr3_nt: TGTGCCAGCAGCTTAGCGAGTAGCGCCACGCCCCTCTCCTACAATGAGCAGTTCTTC; cdr3_aa: CASSLASSATPLSYNEQFF; j_call: TRBJ2-1; clone_size: NA; v_call: TRBV7-6; d_call: NA
cdr3_nt: TGTGCCAGCATAGGAAGATACAATGAGCAGTTCTTC; cdr3_aa: CASIGRYNEQFF; j_call: TRBJ2-1; clone_size: NA; v_call: TRBV7-8; d_call: NA
cdr3_nt: TGCGCCAGCAGCCAAGGTAGCGGGGGGGCTAATGAGCAGTTCTTC; cdr3_aa: CASSQGSGGANEQFF; j_call: TRBJ2-1; clone_size: few; v_call: TRBV4-1; d_call: TRBD2
cdr3_nt: TGTGCCAGCGGGCGCGGGACGGCGGACACCGGGGAGCTGTTTTTT; cdr3_aa: CASGRGTADTGELFF; j_call: TRBJ2-2; clone_size: NA; v_call: TRBV2; d_call: NA
cdr3_nt: TGCAGCGTCGTCGCGACAGGAGAGACCCAGTACTTC; cdr3_aa: CSVVATGETQYF; j_call: TRBJ2-5; clone_size: NA; v_call: TRBV29-1; d_call: NA
cdr3_nt: TGTGCCACCAGTGATTGGTCAGGGTCAATCCCAGATACGCAGTATTTT; cdr3_aa: CATSDWSGSIPDTQYF; j_call: TRBJ2-3; clone_size: NA; v_call: TRBV24-1; d_call: NA
cdr3_nt: TGTGCCACCAGTGCCCACCCGGGACAGGGGGCGAGCGATGAGCAGTTCTTC; cdr3_aa: CATSAHPGQGASDEQFF; j_call: TRBJ2-1; clone_size: few; v_call: TRBV24-1; d_call: TRBD1
cdr3_nt: TGCAGCGTTACCTCGGACATAACCTACGAGCAGTACTTC; cdr3_aa: CSVTSDITYEQYF; j_call: TRBJ2-7; clone_size: NA; v_call: TRBV29-1; d_call: NA
cdr3_nt: TGTGCCAGCAGATCGGGAATTACTGGGGAGACCCAGTACTTC; cdr3_aa: CASRSGITGETQYF; j_call: TRBJ2-5; clone_size: NA; v_call: TRBV12-3/TRBV12-4; d_call: NA
cdr3_nt: TGCAGTGCTAGACTTTTAGACGGAGGATACGAGCAGTACTTC; cdr3_aa: CSARLLDGGYEQYF; j_call: TRBJ2-7; clone_size: NA; v_call: TRBV20-1; d_call: NA
cdr3_nt: TGTGCCAGCAGCCAAGATGGGACTAGCGGGGGATCTCGGAATGAGCAGTTCTTC; cdr3_aa: CASSQDGTSGGSRNEQFF; j_call: TRBJ2-1; clone_size: few; v_call: TRBV4-2; d_call: TRBD2
cdr3_nt: TGTGCCAGCAGTCGGGCCTTTAATCAGCCCCAGCATTTT; cdr3_aa: CASSRAFNQPQHF; j_call: TRBJ1-5; clone_size: NA; v_call: TRBV27; d_call: NA
cdr3_nt: TGTGCCAGAAGCCAGCTCAACACAGAACCGGGACAGAGCAATCAGCCCCAGCATTTT; cdr3_aa: CARSQLNTEPGQSNQPQHF; j_call: TRBJ1-5; clone_size: NA; v_call: TRBV5-3; d_call: TRBD1
cdr3_nt: TGCAGCGCCCCGAGACAGGGGGACACTGAAGCTTTCTTT; cdr3_aa: CSAPRQGDTEAFF; j_call: TRBJ1-1; clone_size: NA; v_call: TRBV29-1; d_call: TRBD1
cdr3_nt: TGTGCCAGCAGCTTCTCTAGCGTGGAGACCCAGTACTTC; cdr3_aa: CASSFSSVETQYF; j_call: TRBJ2-5; clone_size: few; v_call: TRBV5-6; d_call: NA
cdr3_nt: TGTGCCAGCAGTGAAGGGTTTACCTACGAGCAGTACTTC; cdr3_aa: CASSEGFTYEQYF; j_call: TRBJ2-7; clone_size: once; v_call: TRBV6-1; d_call: NA